These 32 T cell receptor beta chains were all obtained from the same sample, sequenced in a study of shared clonotypes between healthy human individuals. Profiled with immunoSEQ multiplex PCR; TCRdb holds only in-frame clones, not every one. The sample includes approximately 640,000 clones, roughly 87% of them seen just once. The sequencing input was memory CD8+ T cells from PBMCs. The sample's subset: CD45RO+ cells pooled with CCR7-negative TemRA cells. The source is a man between 18 and 29 years old in good health. Some clones in this sample may be carry-over from other donors' samples.

This clone appeared once. The chain is built from TRBV4-1 and TRBJ2-7; 7 bases map to TRBD2. CDR1 MGHRA and CDR2 YSYEKL come from the germline V gene. Losses at the gene ends were 4 bases for V and 4 bases for J; bases not matched to a gene: 10. CDR3 length: 15 residues. CDR3 sequence: CASSPNTAGGYEQYF. The CDR3 DNA is TGCGCCAGCAGCCCCAATACCGCCGGGGGGTACGAGCAGTACTTC.

The chain joins TRBV11-2 to TRBJ2-1; weak D call: TRBD2 (7 bases). CDR1 is SGHAT and CDR2 is FQNNGV in the germline V gene. V was shortened by 1 base and J by 3 bases, with 13 bases between the two germline ends. This CDR3 is built from 16 residues. The chain's CDR3 is CASSLARGAFYNEQFF. CDR3 coding DNA: TGTGCCAGCAGCTTAGCTCGGGGGGCCTTCTACAATGAGCAGTTCTTC.

V gene TRBV4-3 combines with J gene TRBJ1-1; D possibly corresponds to TRBD1 (6 bases). V was cut by 5 bases and J by 1 base, with 17 bases left in between. The CDR3 is 16 residues long. Germline assignment: CDR1 LGHNA and CDR2 YSLEER. The CDR3 is CASSFNRVRRNTEAFF. CDR3 in DNA: TGCGCCAGCAGCTTTAACAGGGTAAGAAGGAACACTGAAGCTTTCTTT.

V and J are TRBV5-4 and TRBJ2-7; 8 bases line up with TRBD2. Germline V CDR1 and CDR2: SGHNT, YYREEE (reference sequence). This CDR3 region has 13 residues. Trimming cost V 7 bases and J 6 bases; bases outside gene matches: 9. The CDR3 here is CASGTRNHIEQYF. DNA for the CDR3: TGTGCCAGCGGGACTAGAAATCATATCGAGCAGTACTTC.

The chain is built from TRBV6-1 and TRBJ2-1; D remains ambiguous. Germline V gene data show CDR1 as MNHNS and CDR2 as SASEGT. V shed 2 bases and J shed 9 bases, with 5 bases lying between them. CDR3 size: 11 residues. For the CDR3, the DNA is TGTGCCAGCAGTGAAAGCCCTGAGCAGTTCTTC. As protein: CASSESPEQFF.

V and J are TRBV15 and TRBJ2-1; D unresolved. CDR3 size: 14 residues. Germline CDR1 reads LNHNV; CDR2 reads YYDKDF (reference sequence). V was trimmed by 5 bases and J by 3 bases, leaving 11 bases between them. The CDR3 protein is CATSGREVYNEQFF. The CDR3, as DNA: TGTGCCACCAGCGGAAGGGAAGTCTACAATGAGCAGTTCTTC.

This clone has a single count. The chain couples TRBV11-2 to TRBJ2-3; D is unresolved. Germline CDR1 reads SGHAT; CDR2 reads FQNNGV. This CDR3 is built from 13 residues. The V end lost 1 base, the J end lost 7 bases, and 9 bases lay between the germline ends. The CDR3 loop is CASSLGGLNTQYF. CDR3 in DNA: TGTGCCAGCAGCTTAGGTGGGCTGAATACGCAGTATTTT.

To note about this clone: Distinct nucleotide sequences in the sample also encode this CDR3. The rearrangement links TRBV29-1 to TRBJ2-7; D is possibly TRBD1 (6 bases). Looked up from germline, CDR1 is SQVTM and CDR2 is ANQGSEA. The CDR3 runs to 12 residues. The V end lost 2 bases, the J end lost 1 base, and 6 bases lay between the germline ends. In DNA form, the CDR3 reads TGCAGCGTTGAACAGGGGTCCTACGAGCAGTACTTC. This encodes CSVEQGSYEQYF.

The J gene is TRBJ1-1, the V gene TRBV28, with 8 bases lining up with TRBD1. Germline V gives CDR1 MDHEN, CDR2 SYDVKM. The V and J ends lost 8 bases and 5 bases, in that order; junction bases with no gene match: 10. This CDR3 is built from 14 residues. This CDR3 is CASQGAGGGTEAFF. The DNA for the CDR3 is TGTGCCAGCCAGGGGGCCGGCGGGGGTACTGAAGCTTTCTTT.

The chain is built from TRBV30 and TRBJ1-2; unclear D gene. CDR1 and CDR2 from the germline V gene are GTSNPN and SVGIG (reference sequence). There are 14 residues in the CDR3. Trimming took off 3 bases at V and 1 base at J, with 12 bases between the two ends. CDR3 bases: TGTGCCTGGAGCCCTCGGGGATTTAACTATGGCTACACCTTC. Its protein is CAWSPRGFNYGYTF.

The rearrangement links TRBV2 to TRBJ1-4; TRBD1 aligns across 8 bases. The V and J ends lost 6 bases and 5 bases, in that order; junction bases with no gene match: 5. This CDR3 spans 14 amino acids. The germline gives CDR1 SNHLY, CDR2 FYNNEI. CDR3 residues: CASRRQGTNEKLFF. The CDR3 DNA reads TGTGCCAGCAGGAGACAGGGGACGAATGAAAAACTGTTTTTT.

In regard to this clone: Within the sample, other DNA sequences also encode this same CDR3. The J gene is TRBJ1-1, the V gene TRBV2, with no clear D. The germline CDR1 and CDR2 sequences are SNHLY and FYNNEI. V gave up 6 bases and J gave up 0 bases, with 11 bases separating them. This CDR3 has 14 amino acids. For the CDR3, the DNA is TGTGCCAGCAGCGAGAGTCAGCTGAACACTGAAGCTTTCTTT. Translation: CASSESQLNTEAFF. Complete variable domain (other parts from reference TRBV2 and TRBJ1-1): EPEVTQTPSHQVTQMGQEVILRCVPISNHLYFYWYRQILGQKVEFLVSFYNNEISEKSEIFDDQFSVERPDGSNFTLKIRSTKLEDSAMYFCASSESQLNTEAFFGQGTRLTVV.

The chain couples TRBV28 to TRBJ1-1; the D is unclear. Trimming removed 5 bases at V and 7 bases at J, with 11 bases between. Germline V lookup: CDR1 MDHEN, CDR2 SYDVKM. This CDR3 contains 12 residues. CDR3: CASSIRNGEAFF. The CDR3 bases are TGTGCCAGCAGTATACGAAACGGTGAAGCTTTCTTT.

The chain links TRBV15 to TRBJ1-2; the D is unclear. Germline V gene sequence: CDR1 LNHNV, CDR2 YYDKDF (reference sequence). This CDR3 region has 14 residues. Trimming cost V 5 bases and J 4 bases, with 14 bases left between them. CDR3 in DNA: TGTGCCACCAGCCCAAGAGCGGCAGGCTATGGCTACACCTTC. It translates to CATSPRAAGYGYTF.

This chain links TRBV25-1 with TRBJ1-1; the D is unclear. CDR1 is MGHDK and CDR2 is SYGVNS in the germline V gene. The length of the CDR3 is 13 residues. V lost 1 base and J 5 bases, leaving 8 bases between the germline ends. The chain's CDR3 is CASSEWLGTEAFF. Here the CDR3 DNA reads TGTGCCAGCAGTGAATGGCTGGGAACTGAAGCTTTCTTT.

This clone came up once. For the CDR3, the DNA is TGTGCCAGCAGCGTAGAAGGCGGACCCAAAGAGACCCAGTACTTC. Translation: CASSVEGGPKETQYF. The chain has TRBV9 and TRBJ2-5; no definite D call. CDR3 length: 15 amino acids. Germline V CDR1 and CDR2: SGDLS, YYNGEE. The V and J ends lost 0 bases and 3 bases respectively, with 12 bases between them.

The chain uses TRBV27 and TRBJ2-3, with 14 bases lining up with TRBD2. CDR3 length: 15 amino acids. CDR1 MNHEY and CDR2 SMNVEV come from the germline V gene (reference sequence). The junction had 6 bases not matched to a gene; V was cut back by 6 bases and J by 7 bases. The CDR3 coding sequence is TGTGCCAGCAGGCCTGGGACTAGCGGGAGCTATACGCAGTATTTT. Translating gives CASRPGTSGSYTQYF.

CDR3 nucleotides: TGCGCCAGCAGTGACTTAGTCAGCACAGATACGCAGTATTTT. It encodes CASSDLVSTDTQYF. The chain is built from TRBV10-1 and TRBJ2-3, with unresolved D. From germline, CDR1 is WNHNN and CDR2 SYGVQD (reference sequence). The V gene lost 3 bases and the J gene lost 0 bases, with 7 bases spanning the gap. The CDR3 runs 14 residues.

The chain combines TRBV4-3 with TRBJ1-1; the D gene is possibly TRBD1 (6 bases). Germline CDR1 is LGHNA and CDR2 is YSLEER. V gave up 3 bases and J gave up 8 bases, with 16 bases separating them. The CDR3 is made up of 14 amino acids. The CDR3 region has the DNA TGCGCCAGCAGCCACCCCCAGGCGAGGGGGGAAGCTTTCTTT. Amino acid sequence: CASSHPQARGEAFF.

The chain joins TRBV9 to TRBJ2-7; the match to TRBD1 covers 8 bases. This CDR3 has 14 amino acids. V was clipped by 4 bases and J by 5 bases; unmatched bases: 8. Germline V gene lookup returns CDR1 SGDLS and CDR2 YYNGEE. The CDR3, as DNA: TGTGCCAGCAGCCCCCGGGACAGGTTCAACGAGCAGTACTTC. The encoded protein is CASSPRDRFNEQYF.

The chain has TRBV7-9 and TRBJ2-5, with D unclear. The DNA end lines up better with TRBJ2-7; the J call may be wrong. The CDR3 has 15 amino acids. Looked up from germline, CDR1 is SEHNR and CDR2 is FQNEAQ (reference sequence). The CDR3 DNA sequence: TGTGCCAGCAGCCAAGCCGCCGACTTAACCCACGAGCAGTACTTC. This translates into CASSQAADLTHEQYF.

CDR3: CASSFFERTIEPQHF. The DNA of the CDR3 is TGTGCCAGCAGTTTCTTCGAGAGGACCATTGAGCCCCAGCATTTT. This sequence joins TRBV28 and TRBJ1-5; D ambiguous. The germline V and J ends were trimmed by 3 bases and 8 bases, with 17 bases remaining between them. The CDR3 sequence is 15 residues long. The V gene's germline CDR1 is MDHEN and CDR2 SYDVKM.

As concerns this clone: Within the sample, other DNA sequences also encode this same CDR3. V gene TRBV5-4 combines with J gene TRBJ2-7; tentatively, D is TRBD1 (5 bases). Trimming took off 0 bases at V and 4 bases at J, with 8 bases between the two ends. There are 13 residues in the CDR3. CDR1 SGHNT and CDR2 YYREEE come from the germline V gene (reference sequence). CDR3 amino acids: CASSLDRSYEQYF. The CDR3 nucleotides are TGTGCCAGCAGCTTGGACAGGAGTTACGAGCAGTACTTC.

The chain employs TRBV7-9 and TRBJ2-7; D unresolved. This CDR3 is built from 10 residues. The V and J ends lost 5 bases and 5 bases respectively, with 4 bases between them. The germline CDR1 and CDR2 sequences are SEHNR and FQNEAQ (reference sequence). The DNA for the CDR3 is TGTGCCAGCAGCGGGGACGAGCAGTACTTC. Translated: CASSGDEQYF. Complete variable domain (other parts from reference TRBV7-9 and TRBJ2-7): DTGVSQNPRHKITKRGQNVTFRCDPISEHNRLYWYRQTLGQGPEFLTYFQNEAQLEKSRLLSDRFSAERPKGSFSTLEIQRTEQGDSAMYLCASSGDEQYFGPGTRLTVT.

The chain is built from TRBV7-2 and TRBJ1-1, with 7 bases identical to TRBD1. With V trimmed by 4 bases and J by 8 bases, 7 bases remained unmatched. Germline loops: CDR1 SGHTA, CDR2 FQGNSA. CDR3 length equals 13 residues. CDR3 in DNA: TGTGCCAGCAGCTCTACGAACAGGGGAGAAGCTTTCTTT. Translated, it gives CASSSTNRGEAFF.

The chain is built from TRBV2 and TRBJ2-3; TRBD1 matches at 8 bases. The ends lost 6 bases at V and 6 bases at J; junction bases unmatched: 14. The CDR3 is made up of 16 amino acids. CDR1 is SNHLY and CDR2 is FYNNEI in the germline V gene. The CDR3 DNA follows: TGTGCCAGCAGAGACCCCCGGGACAGGCACTGGGATACGCAGTATTTT. Protein: CASRDPRDRHWDTQYF. Full variable domain (outside the CDR3, taken from reference TRBV2 and TRBJ2-3): EPEVTQTPSHQVTQMGQEVILRCVPISNHLYFYWYRQILGQKVEFLVSFYNNEISEKSEIFDDQFSVERPDGSNFTLKIRSTKLEDSAMYFCASRDPRDRHWDTQYFGPGTRLTVL.

Worth noting for this clone: An end of the junction differs from the germline gene, which may be a read error. The chain couples TRBV5-6 to TRBJ2-7, with 9 positions matching TRBD1. Germline V CDR1 and CDR2: SGHDT, YYEEEE. CDR3 length: 12 residues. CDR3 region: CASSPGGDRVIF. CDR3 bases: TGTGCCAGCAGCCCAGGGGGGGACAGGGTTATTTTC.

CDR3 amino acids: CASNEAYNEQFF. In DNA, the CDR3 is TGTGCCAGTAACGAGGCCTACAATGAGCAGTTCTTC. This chain uses TRBV19 with TRBJ2-1; unclear D gene. V lost 7 bases and J 2 bases, leaving 6 bases between the germline ends. Germline V gene sequence: CDR1 LNHDA, CDR2 SQIVND (reference sequence). The CDR3 totals 12 residues.

J is TRBJ2-7 and V is TRBV15; TRBD1 matches 12 bases. Germline lookup yields CDR1 LNHNV and CDR2 YYDKDF (reference sequence). The V gene end was trimmed by 5 bases and the J gene end by 7 bases; junction bases not matched to a gene: 9. The CDR3 is 15 residues long. CDR3 loop: CATSQPGQGAWEQYF. CDR3 DNA: TGTGCCACCAGCCAACCGGGACAGGGGGCTTGGGAGCAGTACTTC.

The rearrangement links TRBV25-1 to TRBJ1-1; D ambiguous. V dropped 5 bases and J dropped 3 bases, with 7 bases sitting between them. Germline V gene sequence: CDR1 MGHDK, CDR2 SYGVNS. The CDR3 runs to 12 residues. DNA for the CDR3: TGTGCCAGCAGTCCCGGTTACACTGAAGCTTTCTTT. Protein sequence: CASSPGYTEAFF.

The V and J genes are TRBV14 and TRBJ2-7; 7 nucleotides match TRBD2. Germline V gene data show CDR1 as SGHDN and CDR2 as FVKESK. The length of the CDR3 is 13 residues. With 1 base clipped from V and 5 bases from J, the junction kept 2 bases outside the gene matches. The CDR3 DNA reads as TGTGCCAGCAGCCAAGGGACTAGTCACGAGCAGTACTTC. It encodes CASSQGTSHEQYF.

This chain joins TRBV7-8 and TRBJ1-6; D is undetermined. Per the germline V gene, CDR1 is SGHVS and CDR2 is FQNEAQ. V gave up 3 bases and J gave up 8 bases, with 20 bases separating them. This CDR3 has 17 residues. The CDR3 nucleotides are TGTGCCAGCAGCTTTGCACCCCCGAGCCGTTGGGATTCACCCCTCCACTTT. This translates into CASSFAPPSRWDSPLHF.